This T cell receptor beta chain was recovered during a study of vaccination and CD4 T cells after COVID-19. A note on this clonotype: Its target is unknown.

The assay that was used to sequence DNA from cultured CD4+ T cells was the Oncomine TCR Beta short-read assay. TCRdb recomputed calls from the PCR reads with MiXCR, one row per CDR3 protein. The sample lists more than 15,000 distinct CDR3 sequences, around a third seen once, with just under 15% in the top ten. Treatment noted: roughly 10-day PBMC culture with coronavirus spike peptide pools or control peptides (ViraFEST assay). Sequencing was performed on cultured CD4+ T cells from blood. The TCR was taken from a human donor with COVID-19.

The CDR3 sequence is CSATPDRSATPESDTQYF. DNA of the CDR3: TGCAGTGCTACGCCGGACAGATCCGCCACCCCTGAATCGGATACGCAGTATTTT. This rearrangement joins TRBV20-1 to TRBJ2-3, with D perhaps TRBD1 (6 bases). This CDR3 contains 18 residues. The V gene lost 4 bases and the J gene lost 6 bases, with 29 bases spanning the gap. Germline lookup yields CDR1 DFQATT and CDR2 SNEGSKA (reference sequence).